The 32 T cell receptor beta chains in this list originate from one sample, sequenced in a study of CD8 T cells in ankylosing spondylitis. TCRdb fed the 5' RACE reads into MiXCR, producing one record per CDR3 protein. In the table there are some 270,000 distinct CDR3 sequences, roughly 32% of which are singletons. Sequenced sample: blood, either unsorted or a sorted T cell fraction (not recorded which). The receptors here all came from a male donor with ankylosing spondylitis or in good health (not recorded which).

The chain recombines TRBV2 with TRBJ2-1; D remains unclear. The CDR3 is 12 residues long. Germline CDR1 SNHLY, CDR2 FYNNEI. V lost 7 bases to trimming and J lost 8 bases, with 12 bases between them. The CDR3 region is CASISFLDEQFF. The CDR3 DNA is TGTGCCAGCATTAGTTTTCTAGATGAGCAGTTCTTC.

The J gene is TRBJ2-5, the V gene TRBV4-2; D call uncertain. Germline CDR1 LGHNA, CDR2 YNFKEQ. The CDR3 spans 14 residues. With 1 base removed from V and 5 bases from J, the gap between germline ends came to 11 bases. The CDR3 spells CASSQAGLDETQYF. The CDR3 bases are TGTGCCAGCAGCCAAGCCGGGCTAGATGAGACCCAGTACTTC.

This clonotype appeared many times. The J gene is TRBJ2-5, the V gene TRBV29-1; a weak D match, TRBD1 (5 bases). CDR1 SQVTM and CDR2 ANQGSEA come from the germline V gene. V dropped 4 bases and J dropped 4 bases, with 13 bases sitting between them. This CDR3 is built from 13 residues. CDR3 coding DNA: TGCAGCGTTGCCGGCAGGGCGAGAGAGACCCAGTACTTC. Its protein product is CSVAGRARETQYF.

V and J are TRBV18 and TRBJ2-3; D possibly corresponds to TRBD2 (7 bases). The CDR3 sequence is 18 residues long. Germline CDR1 reads KGHSH; CDR2 reads LQKENI. V was shortened by 0 bases and J by 3 bases, with 19 bases between the two germline ends. The CDR3 is CASSPPMGGHGITDTQYF. DNA for the CDR3: TGTGCCAGCTCACCACCGATGGGGGGGCACGGAATTACAGATACGCAGTATTTT.

V and J are TRBV19 and TRBJ1-2; no clear D gene. The CDR3 length is 13 residues. The germline V gene encodes CDR1 LNHDA and CDR2 SQIVND (reference sequence). V dropped 2 bases and J dropped 2 bases, with 6 bases sitting between them. The DNA for the CDR3 is TGTGCCAGTAGTATACAGGAGAACTATGGCTACACCTTC. Amino acids: CASSIQENYGYTF.

This chain links TRBV9 with TRBJ2-7; TRBD2 matches at 8 bases. The CDR3 loop spans 13 amino acids. The V segment lost 0 bases and the J segment 7 bases; nucleotides outside the gene matches: 3. In germline, CDR1 is SGDLS, CDR2 YYNGEE. CDR3 protein: CASSVGGGTEQYF. The CDR3 region has the DNA TGTGCCAGCAGCGTAGGCGGGGGGACTGAGCAGTACTTC. The variable domain in full, with the rest retrieved from reference TRBV9 and TRBJ2-7, is DSGVTQTPKHLITATGQRVTLRCSPRSGDLSVYWYQQSLDQGLQFLIQYYNGEERAKGNILERFSAQQFPDLHSELNLSSLELGDSALYFCASSVGGGTEQYFGPGTRLTVT.

The chain combines TRBV6-5 with TRBJ1-2; 12 bases match TRBD1. This CDR3 has 16 amino acids. Germline V lookup: CDR1 MNHEY, CDR2 SVGAGI. J was trimmed by 8 bases and V by 4 bases; bases with no gene match: 11. CDR3 sequence reads: CASSLPGQGAPDGYTF. The CDR3 nucleotides are TGTGCCAGCAGTTTACCGGGACAGGGGGCGCCTGACGGCTACACCTTC.

The chain joins TRBV5-1 to TRBJ2-5, with TRBD2 as a possible D gene (5 bases). V dropped 0 bases and J dropped 5 bases, with 11 bases sitting between them. Looked up from germline, CDR1 is SGHRS and CDR2 is YFSETQ. The CDR3 is 14 amino acids. The DNA of the CDR3 is TGCGCCAGCAGCTTGGTTCCGGGATGGGAGACCCAGTACTTC. Translated, it gives CASSLVPGWETQYF.

There are a few counts of this clonotype. This rearrangement joins TRBV15 to TRBJ2-1, with D tentatively TRBD2 (6 bases). Germline CDR1 is LNHNV and CDR2 is YYDKDF (reference sequence). Deletions cut 0 bases from V and 9 bases from J, with 12 bases between. The CDR3 spans 14 residues. This CDR3 is CATSREFGGFEQFF. The CDR3 coding sequence is TGTGCCACCAGCAGAGAGTTTGGGGGGTTTGAGCAGTTCTTC.

This clonotype has a handful of counts. The V and J genes are TRBV20-1 and TRBJ1-5, with D possibly being TRBD1 (5 bases). This CDR3 contains 17 residues. Trimming took off 1 base at V and 7 bases at J, with 23 bases between the two ends. Germline values: CDR1 DFQATT, CDR2 SNEGSKA (reference sequence). The CDR3 DNA is TGCAGTGCTAGAGCTACTGGGACCTTTGGGTCCTTCCAGCCCCAGCATTTT. Its protein product is CSARATGTFGSFQPQHF.

This chain connects TRBV20-1 to TRBJ1-2; TRBD1 matches 7 bases. CDR1 and CDR2 (germline): DFQATT, SNEGSKA (reference sequence). J was trimmed by 3 bases and V by 1 base; bases with no gene match: 2. The CDR3 loop spans 13 amino acids. DNA of the CDR3: TGCAGTGCTAGAGTGCAGGGGGACTATGGCTACACCTTC. It codes for CSARVQGDYGYTF.

This sequence joins TRBV20-1 and TRBJ2-3, with D tentatively TRBD1 (6 bases). The CDR3 has 14 amino acids. Germline V CDR1 and CDR2: DFQATT, SNEGSKA (reference sequence). The V end lost 5 bases, the J end lost 1 base, and 13 bases lay between the germline ends. The CDR3 sequence: CSAPRHRGTDTQYF. The CDR3, as DNA: TGCAGTGCTCCAAGGCACAGGGGCACAGATACGCAGTATTTT.

This clonotype was picked up a small number of times. J is TRBJ2-3 and V is TRBV10-1; D might be TRBD2 (5 bases). The V end lost 2 bases, the J end lost 2 bases, and 14 bases lay between the germline ends. Germline CDR1 WNHNN, CDR2 SYGVQD (reference sequence). This CDR3 is 16 amino acids long. This chain's CDR3 is CASSEKRGLLTDTQYF. The CDR3 DNA sequence: TGCGCCAGCAGTGAGAAACGCGGACTCCTCACAGATACGCAGTATTTT.

This chain connects TRBV18 to TRBJ2-5, with unresolved D. The CDR3 sequence is 13 residues long. V lost 6 bases to trimming and J lost 3 bases, with 11 bases between them. Per the germline V gene, CDR1 is KGHSH and CDR2 is LQKENI. Written as DNA, the CDR3 is TGTGCCAGCTCGCCTAACGCCAAAGAGACCCAGTACTTC. Translation gives CASSPNAKETQYF.

This clonotype was picked up a small number of times. CDR3 sequence (DNA): TGTGCCATCAGTGAGTCGCTCGCGGGGGGCACAGATACGCAGTATTTT. The encoded protein is CAISESLAGGTDTQYF. The V and J genes are TRBV10-3 and TRBJ2-3; 7 bases are shared with TRBD2. CDR3 length equals 16 residues. Trimming removed 0 bases from V and 1 base from J; junction bases left unmatched: 4. Germline V CDR1 and CDR2: ENHRY, SYGVKD.

This rearrangement joins TRBV11-2 to TRBJ2-5, with D unresolved. The CDR3 contains 14 residues. Between the trimmed V and J ends, which lost 4 bases and 7 bases, there was a span of 16 bases. The germline CDR1 and CDR2 sequences are SGHAT and FQNNGV. CDR3 nucleotides: TGTGCCAGCAGCTCGGACCTGGGTAGTCGGACCCAGTACTTC. Protein product: CASSSDLGSRTQYF.

The J gene is TRBJ2-1, the V gene TRBV20-1; 7 nucleotides align to TRBD1. Germline V gene data show CDR1 as DFQATT and CDR2 as SNEGSKA (reference sequence). V trimming: 2 bases; J trimming: 7 bases; junction bases outside the gene matches: 17. The CDR3 is 17 residues long. The CDR3, as DNA: TGCAGTGCTAGATTCTCCGAGGGGGCGCCGAATTTTAATGAGCAGTTCTTC. It yields the protein CSARFSEGAPNFNEQFF.

The sample holds many counts of this clonotype. J is TRBJ2-7 and V is TRBV7-2; the match to TRBD1 covers 11 bases. V was pared by 1 base and J by 3 bases, with 2 bases of the junction left unmatched. The CDR3 consists of 15 residues. Germline V gives CDR1 SGHTA, CDR2 FQGNSA. The CDR3: CASSLGGTGGYEQYF. In DNA form, the CDR3 reads TGTGCCAGCAGCTTAGGCGGGACAGGGGGCTACGAGCAGTACTTC.

The CDR3 DNA is TGTGCCACCGCATTGGTGGGCTTGGAGAATTCACCCCTCCACTTT. It yields the protein CATALVGLENSPLHF. The rearrangement joins TRBV27 to TRBJ1-6, with D unclear. V shed 10 bases and J shed 7 bases, with 20 bases lying between them. Looked up from germline, CDR1 is MNHEY and CDR2 is SMNVEV (reference sequence). The CDR3 extends over 15 amino acids.

This chain links TRBV12-3 or TRBV12-4 with TRBJ2-5; 9 bases line up with TRBD1. With V trimmed by 4 bases and J by 5 bases, 5 bases remained unmatched. CDR3 length: 14 amino acids. CDR3 sequence: CASSSNRGRETQYF. The CDR3, as DNA: TGTGCCAGCAGTTCTAACAGGGGGCGGGAGACCCAGTACTTC.

The rearrangement links TRBV12-3 or TRBV12-4 to TRBJ2-7; maybe TRBD1 (7 bases). Trimming removed 6 bases from V and 5 bases from J, with 14 bases in between. The CDR3 has 13 amino acids. The CDR3: CASRHQGGDEQYF. The CDR3 coding sequence is TGTGCCAGCAGACACCAGGGGGGTGACGAGCAGTACTTC.

V gene TRBV7-9 combines with J gene TRBJ1-1, with D possibly being TRBD1 (5 bases). The CDR3 loop spans 14 amino acids. V lost 5 bases, J lost 3 bases, and 13 bases lay in between. The V gene's germline CDR1 is SEHNR and CDR2 FQNEAQ (reference sequence). In nucleotides, the CDR3 is TGTGCCAGCAGCCCTTTGCAGGGAGACACTGAAGCTTTCTTT. Amino acids: CASSPLQGDTEAFF.

This clonotype has more than one count but fewer than ten. The chain carries TRBV15 and TRBJ2-3, with D tentatively TRBD2 (6 bases). The V gene's germline CDR1 is LNHNV and CDR2 YYDKDF (reference sequence). Trimming took off 1 base at V and 3 bases at J, with 8 bases between the two ends. The CDR3 length is 14 residues. CDR3 in amino acids: CATSRGGTTDTQYF. The CDR3 nucleotides are TGTGCCACCAGCAGAGGGGGGACTACAGATACGCAGTATTTT.

This clonotype was detected a few times. The chain uses TRBV7-2 and TRBJ1-1; D is unresolved. This CDR3 has 14 amino acids. Trimming stripped 2 bases from V and 3 bases from J, with 10 bases between. Germline assignment: CDR1 SGHTA and CDR2 FQGNSA. In DNA, the CDR3 is TGTGCCAGCAGCTTATTCACCGGGGACACTGAAGCTTTCTTT. Protein: CASSLFTGDTEAFF.

This clonotype was observed a handful of times. The gene calls are TRBV20-1 and TRBJ1-5; D is perhaps TRBD1 (5 bases). Germline V lookup: CDR1 DFQATT, CDR2 SNEGSKA (reference sequence). This CDR3 spans 14 amino acids. V shed 1 base and J shed 4 bases, with 11 bases lying between them. The CDR3 loop reads CSARGKGSNQPQHF. DNA for the CDR3: TGCAGTGCTAGAGGAAAGGGGTCGAATCAGCCCCAGCATTTT.

In this sample, this clonotype turned up many times. The CDR3 region is CSAGRAQTYEQYF. The DNA for the CDR3 is TGCAGTGCAGGCAGGGCGCAAACCTACGAGCAGTACTTC. The V gene is TRBV20-1, the J gene TRBJ2-7, with D possibly being TRBD1 (5 bases). Trimming stripped 6 bases from V and 2 bases from J, with 14 bases between. The CDR3 is 13 amino acids. Per the germline V gene, CDR1 is DFQATT and CDR2 is SNEGSKA (reference sequence).

The CDR3 protein is CASSKIGTHEQYF. The CDR3 DNA reads as TGTGCCAGCAGCAAAATTGGCACCCACGAGCAGTACTTC. The V call is TRBV21-1, the J call TRBJ2-7. TRBV21-1 corresponds to a pseudogene. CDR3 length: 13 amino acids.

This clonotype was counted a few times. The chain uses TRBV12-3 or TRBV12-4 and TRBJ2-7; maybe TRBD1 (6 bases). The CDR3 sequence is 13 residues long. The V end was cut by 5 bases, the J end by 5 bases, with 13 bases between. This chain's CDR3 is CASSPYRDDEQYF. CDR3 bases: TGTGCCAGCAGTCCTTACAGGGACGACGAGCAGTACTTC.

The sample holds a few counts of this clonotype. The chain carries TRBV7-6 and TRBJ2-5; D uncertain. There are 13 residues in the CDR3. Germline CDR1 reads SGHVS; CDR2 reads FNYEAQ. The V end was cut by 4 bases, the J end by 2 bases, with 8 bases between. This CDR3 reads CASSSTLQETQYF. The CDR3 nucleotides are TGTGCCAGCAGCTCGACGCTACAAGAGACCCAGTACTTC.

This clonotype occurred a few times. The genes are TRBV5-6 and TRBJ2-7; 8 positions match TRBD1. The J segment lost 6 bases and the V segment lost 2 bases, leaving 4 bases of the junction unmatched. The CDR3 covers 13 residues. The germline V gene has CDR1 SGHDT and CDR2 YYEEEE. The CDR3 coding sequence is TGTGCCAGCAGCTTCGGACAGGGAGGCGAGCAGTACTTC. Translation gives CASSFGQGGEQYF.

The rearrangement uses TRBV5-1 and TRBJ1-6, with 7 bases that match TRBD1. Looked up from germline, CDR1 is SGHRS and CDR2 is YFSETQ. This CDR3 comprises 16 residues. V shed 0 bases, J shed 10 bases, and the junction held 10 bases outside the gene matches. For the CDR3, the DNA is TGCGCCAGCAGCTTGGATTTGGGATCCAGGGGGTCACCCCTCCACTTT. Amino acid sequence: CASSLDLGSRGSPLHF.

The table lists this clonotype with a count of one. The rearrangement links TRBV11-1 to TRBJ2-7, with TRBD2 matching over 15 bases. The CDR3 length is 18 residues. Per germline, CDR1 SGHAT and CDR2 FQDESV (reference sequence). Unmatched junction bases numbered 15, after V lost 5 bases and J lost 7 bases. The CDR3 here is CASSPGTSGGRDLGEQYF. CDR3 coding DNA: TGTGCCAGCAGCCCGGGGACTAGCGGGGGGCGCGACCTGGGAGAGCAGTACTTC.